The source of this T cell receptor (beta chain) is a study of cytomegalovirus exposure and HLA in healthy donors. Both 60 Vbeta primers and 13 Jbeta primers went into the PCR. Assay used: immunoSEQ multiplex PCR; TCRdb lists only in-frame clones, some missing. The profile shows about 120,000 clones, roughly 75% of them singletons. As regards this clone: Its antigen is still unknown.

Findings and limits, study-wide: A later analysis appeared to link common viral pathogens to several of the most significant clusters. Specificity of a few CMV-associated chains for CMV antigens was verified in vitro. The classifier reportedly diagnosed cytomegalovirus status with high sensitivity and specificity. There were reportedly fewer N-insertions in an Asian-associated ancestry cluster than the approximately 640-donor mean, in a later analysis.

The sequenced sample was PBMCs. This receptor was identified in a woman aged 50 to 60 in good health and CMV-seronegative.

The CDR3 reads CASSTVAGGEPHKQFF. In nucleotides, the CDR3 is TGTGCCAGTAGTACCGTAGCGGGAGGAGAACCACACAAGCAGTTCTTC. The chain has TRBV19 and TRBJ2-1; 10 bases align to TRBD2. Germline CDR1 is LNHDA and CDR2 is SQIVND (reference sequence). V was clipped by 4 bases and J by 11 bases; unmatched bases: 14. The CDR3 extends over 16 amino acids.